The T cell receptor beta chain described here comes from a study of T cells after yellow fever vaccination. Turning to the study itself: Each low-cell-number fraction was prepared by means of SMART-Seq v4 Ultra Low Input.

Whole-study results and caveats: A minor fraction of clonotypes spanned both CD4 and CD8 compartments. Peaking on day 5 versus 15, the secondary response was faster but weaker.

The CDR3 totals 15 residues. Trimming removed 0 bases from V and 5 bases from J, with 11 bases in between. Germline-derived CDR1 and CDR2 are MNHEY and SVGAGI. Note on this clonotype: Its target is unknown.

For TCR, cDNA came from 5'RACE template switching, which added a universal primer site and UMIs. MiXCR, applied by TCRdb to the 5' RACE reads, yields one record per CDR3 protein. The sample includes some 500,000 distinct CDR3 sequences, approximately 12% of them seen just once. The TCR comes from a man between 25 and 39 years old who received the YFV17D yellow fever vaccine. The sample in question was PBMCs, obtained on the day of the yellow fever booster vaccination. V and J are TRBV6-5 and TRBJ2-1, with D perhaps TRBD1 or TRBD2 (5 bases each). The CDR3: CASSYSPGPNNEQFF. The CDR3 nucleotides are TGTGCCAGCAGTTACTCGCCGGGACCAAACAATGAGCAGTTCTTC.